This entry lists 2 T cell receptor beta chains sequenced from one sample in a study of HIV-infected patients and healthy controls (dated by TCRdb to about 2014). The receptor library was made with 5' RACE. Sequencing used an Illumina MiSeq. SuperScript III was used to reverse transcribe 500 ng RNA with primers targeting the alpha and beta constant regions. Alpha and beta chain libraries were generated separately via chain-specific third strand synthesis with multiplexing indices. Using fastp at Q25 and MiXCR, TCRdb reprocessed the public reads and kept productive beta chains. Each CDR3 protein appears once, grouped with its most common genes and DNA. Present in this sample are 5,500 to 7,500 distinct CDR3 sequences, under 11% of which were seen just once. The ten largest make up around 20% of the sample. The study collected follow-up blood from HIV-infected patients roughly three months, about 14 weeks, after antiretroviral therapy began. Whole blood was used without cell fractionation, so all unsorted peripheral T cells were reflected in the repertoire.

Sequencing used blood, obtained during antiretroviral therapy. All receptors derive from an adult with HIV infection.

This clonotype is termed medium-sized. The V gene is TRBV3-1, the J gene TRBJ2-1, with D perhaps TRBD1 or TRBD2 (5 bases each). This CDR3 region has 15 residues. The ends were cut back, 0 bases at V and 6 bases at J, with 12 bases in the middle. Germline lookup yields CDR1 LGHDT and CDR2 YNNKEL (reference sequence). The CDR3 loop reads CASSQDLGVGNEQFF. The CDR3 DNA sequence: TGTGCCAGCAGCCAAGATCTGGGGGTAGGCAATGAGCAGTTCTTC.

This clonotype has more than one count but fewer than ten. The chain carries TRBV6-5 and TRBJ2-7; 7 positions match TRBD1. After removal of 2 bases from V and 2 bases from J, the junction contained 15 bases not matched to a gene. Germline CDR1 and CDR2: MNHEY and SVGAGI. The CDR3 runs to 18 residues. The CDR3 DNA is TGTGCCAGCAGTTACCGTCCTGGTAGGGGGCAAGTCCCCTACGAGCAGTACTTC. It encodes CASSYRPGRGQVPYEQYF.